The T cell receptor (beta chain) described here comes from a study of T cell changes during pregnancy in multiple sclerosis. V gave up 2 bases and J gave up 3 bases, with 11 bases separating them. Per germline, CDR1 SGHNT and CDR2 YYREEE (reference sequence). The CDR3 sequence is 14 residues long. Libraries were prepared by immunoSEQ multiplex PCR; TCRdb keeps only in-frame clonotypes and omits some of them. Of about 89,000 clones in the sample, roughly nine tenths were seen once. Sample: peripheral blood, taken after pregnancy. This chain connects TRBV5-4 to TRBJ2-5; possibly TRBD2 for D (6 bases). This receptor was obtained from a female donor in good health, enrolled as a control in a pregnancy study. CDR3 sequence reads: CASSLGLAKETQYF. DNA for the CDR3: TGTGCCAGCAGCTTAGGCCTAGCGAAAGAGACCCAGTACTTC.